This TCR beta chain emerged from a study of blood T cell repertoires in COVID-19. Background on the study: Samples representing acute and convalescent COVID-19 were sourced from the United States, Italy and Spain. In each case, the material was cDNA or gDNA derived from T cells, B-cell-depleted T cells, or PBMCs.

Clones were sequenced by immunoSEQ multiplex PCR, and TCRdb holds only the in-frame ones, with some missing. The table shows approximately 180,000 clones, with nearly 90% occurring only once. This clone has a handful of counts. The germline CDR1 and CDR2 sequences are GTSNPN and SVGIG (reference sequence). CDR3 length: 14 residues. Trimming pared 3 bases from V and 6 bases from J, leaving 14 bases between. This clonotype originated in a man aged 55 to 70 with active or convalescent COVID-19. This chain joins TRBV30 and TRBJ2-2, with D tentatively TRBD1 (6 bases). Specimen: peripheral blood. CDR3 sequence (DNA): TGTGCCTGGAGACCCACAGGGAGTTCCGGGGAGCTGTTTTTT. Amino acid sequence: CAWRPTGSSGELFF.